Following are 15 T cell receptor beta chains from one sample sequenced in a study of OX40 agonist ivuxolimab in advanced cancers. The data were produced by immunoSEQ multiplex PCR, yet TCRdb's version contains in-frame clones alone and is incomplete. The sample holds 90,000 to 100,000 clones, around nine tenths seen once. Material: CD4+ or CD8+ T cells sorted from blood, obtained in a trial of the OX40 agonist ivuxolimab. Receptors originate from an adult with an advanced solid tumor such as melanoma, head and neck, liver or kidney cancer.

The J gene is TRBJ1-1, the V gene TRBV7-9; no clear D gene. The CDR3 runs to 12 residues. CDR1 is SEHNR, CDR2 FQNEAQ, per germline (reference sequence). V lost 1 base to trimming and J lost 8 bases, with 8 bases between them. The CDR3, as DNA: TGTGCCAGCAGCTTAGAACACCCGGAAGCTTTCTTT. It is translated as CASSLEHPEAFF.

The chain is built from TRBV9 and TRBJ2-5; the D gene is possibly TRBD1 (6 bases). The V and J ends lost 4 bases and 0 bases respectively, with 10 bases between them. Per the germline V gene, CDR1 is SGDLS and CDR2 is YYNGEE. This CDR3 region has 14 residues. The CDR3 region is CASSPDRYQETQYF. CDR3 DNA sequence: TGTGCCAGCAGCCCAGACAGGTACCAAGAGACCCAGTACTTC. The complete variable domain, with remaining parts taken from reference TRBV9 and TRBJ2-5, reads DSGVTQTPKHLITATGQRVTLRCSPRSGDLSVYWYQQSLDQGLQFLIQYYNGEERAKGNILERFSAQQFPDLHSELNLSSLELGDSALYFCASSPDRYQETQYFGPGTRLLVL.

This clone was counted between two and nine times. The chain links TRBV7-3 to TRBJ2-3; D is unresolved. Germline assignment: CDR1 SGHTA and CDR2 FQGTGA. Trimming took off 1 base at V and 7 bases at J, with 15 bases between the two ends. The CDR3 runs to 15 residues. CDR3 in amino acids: CASSLKADAYYTQYF. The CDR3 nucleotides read TGTGCCAGCAGCTTAAAGGCAGATGCTTATTATACGCAGTATTTT.

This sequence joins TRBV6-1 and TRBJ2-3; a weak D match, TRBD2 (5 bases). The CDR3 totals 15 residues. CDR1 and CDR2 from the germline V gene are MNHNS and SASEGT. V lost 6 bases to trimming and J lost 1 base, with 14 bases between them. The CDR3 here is CASRRVGSRTDTQYF. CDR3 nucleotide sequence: TGTGCCAGCAGGAGGGTTGGCAGCCGCACAGATACGCAGTATTTT.

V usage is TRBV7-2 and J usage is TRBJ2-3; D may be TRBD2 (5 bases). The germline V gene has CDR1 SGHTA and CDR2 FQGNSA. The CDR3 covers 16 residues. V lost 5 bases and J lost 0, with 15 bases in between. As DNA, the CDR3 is TGTGCCAGCAGCCCCGTGAGGGTTAGCAGCACAGATACGCAGTATTTT. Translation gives CASSPVRVSSTDTQYF. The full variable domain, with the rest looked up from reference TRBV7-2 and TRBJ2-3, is GAGVSQSPSNKVTEKGKDVELRCDPISGHTALYWYRQSLGQGLEFLIYFQGNSAPDKSGLPSDRFSAERTGGSVSTLTIQRTQQEDSAVYLCASSPVRVSSTDTQYFGPGTRLTVL.

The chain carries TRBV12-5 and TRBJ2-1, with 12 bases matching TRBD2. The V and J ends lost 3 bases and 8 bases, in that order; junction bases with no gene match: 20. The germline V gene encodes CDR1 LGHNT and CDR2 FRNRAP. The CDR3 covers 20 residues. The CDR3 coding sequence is TGTGCTAGTGGTTTCCGTTCCCCCCACGAACTAGCGGGAGGATCCCATGAGCAGTTCTTC. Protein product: CASGFRSPHELAGGSHEQFF.

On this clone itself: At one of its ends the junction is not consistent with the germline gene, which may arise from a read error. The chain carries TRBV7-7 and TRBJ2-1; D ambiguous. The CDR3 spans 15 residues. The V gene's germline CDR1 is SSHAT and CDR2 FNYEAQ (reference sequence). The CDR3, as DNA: TGTGCTAGCAGCCTAACCTTCTCGTACGGGAATGAGCAGTTCTTC. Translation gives CASSLTFSYGNEQFF.

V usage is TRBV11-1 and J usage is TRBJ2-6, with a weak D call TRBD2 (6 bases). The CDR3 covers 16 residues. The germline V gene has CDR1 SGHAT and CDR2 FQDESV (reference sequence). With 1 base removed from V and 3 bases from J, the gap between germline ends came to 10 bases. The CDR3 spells CASSLESGDGANVLTF. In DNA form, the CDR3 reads TGTGCCAGCAGCTTAGAGTCGGGAGATGGGGCCAACGTCCTGACTTTC. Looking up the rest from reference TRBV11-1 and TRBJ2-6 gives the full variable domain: EAEVAQSPRYKITEKSQAVAFWCDPISGHATLYWYRQILGQGPELLVQFQDESVVDDSQLPKDRFSAERLKGVDSTLKIQPAELGDSAMYLCASSLESGDGANVLTFGAGSRLTVL.

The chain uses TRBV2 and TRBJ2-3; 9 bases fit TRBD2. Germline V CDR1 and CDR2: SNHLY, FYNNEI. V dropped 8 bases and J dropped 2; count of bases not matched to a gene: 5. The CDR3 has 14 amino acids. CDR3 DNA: TGTGCCAGCTTAGCGGGAGTCATCACAGATACGCAGTATTTT. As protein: CASLAGVITDTQYF.

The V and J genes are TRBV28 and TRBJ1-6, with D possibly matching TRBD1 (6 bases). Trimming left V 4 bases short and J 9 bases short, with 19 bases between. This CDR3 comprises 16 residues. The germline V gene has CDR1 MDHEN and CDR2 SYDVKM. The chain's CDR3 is CASSSSAGGRGSPLHF. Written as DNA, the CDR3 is TGTGCCAGCAGTTCCTCGGCCGGCGGCAGGGGTTCACCCCTCCACTTT. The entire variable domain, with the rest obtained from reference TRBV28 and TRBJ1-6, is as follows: DVKVTQSSRYLVKRTGEKVFLECVQDMDHENMFWYRQDPGLGLRLIYFSYDVKMKEKGDIPEGYSVSREKKERFSLILESASTNQTSMYLCASSSSAGGRGSPLHFGNGTRLTVT.

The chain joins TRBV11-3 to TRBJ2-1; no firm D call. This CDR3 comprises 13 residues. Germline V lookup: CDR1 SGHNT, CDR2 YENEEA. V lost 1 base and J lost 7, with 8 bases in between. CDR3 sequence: CASSLGGKNEQFF. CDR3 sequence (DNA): TGTGCCAGCAGCTTAGGGGGTAAGAATGAGCAGTTCTTC. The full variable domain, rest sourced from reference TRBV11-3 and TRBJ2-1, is EAGVVQSPRYKIIEKKQPVAFWCNPISGHNTLYWYLQNLGQGPELLIRYENEEAVDDSQLPKDRFSAERLKGVDSTLKIQPAELGDSAVYLCASSLGGKNEQFFGPGTRLTVL.

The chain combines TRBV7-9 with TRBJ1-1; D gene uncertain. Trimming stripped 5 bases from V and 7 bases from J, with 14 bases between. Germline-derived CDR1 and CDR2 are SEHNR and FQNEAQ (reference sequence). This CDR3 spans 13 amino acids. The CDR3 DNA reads TGTGCCAGCAGCCCTTATTTAGGCGGTGAAGCTTTCTTT. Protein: CASSPYLGGEAFF.

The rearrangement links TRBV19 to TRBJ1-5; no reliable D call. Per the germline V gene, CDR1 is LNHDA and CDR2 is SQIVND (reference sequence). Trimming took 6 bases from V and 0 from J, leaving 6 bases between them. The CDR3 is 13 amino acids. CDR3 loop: CASRDYSNQPQHF. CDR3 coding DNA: TGTGCCAGTAGGGATTATAGCAATCAGCCCCAGCATTTT.

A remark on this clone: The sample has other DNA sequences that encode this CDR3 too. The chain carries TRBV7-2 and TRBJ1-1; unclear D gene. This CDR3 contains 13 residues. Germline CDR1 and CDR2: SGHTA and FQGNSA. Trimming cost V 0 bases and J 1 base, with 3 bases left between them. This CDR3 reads CASSLARNTEAFF. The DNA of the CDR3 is TGTGCCAGCAGCTTAGCCCGGAACACTGAAGCTTTCTTT. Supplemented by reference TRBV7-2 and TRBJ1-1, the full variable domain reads GAGVSQSPSNKVTEKGKDVELRCDPISGHTALYWYRQSLGQGLEFLIYFQGNSAPDKSGLPSDRFSAERTGGSVSTLTIQRTQQEDSAVYLCASSLARNTEAFFGQGTRLTVV.

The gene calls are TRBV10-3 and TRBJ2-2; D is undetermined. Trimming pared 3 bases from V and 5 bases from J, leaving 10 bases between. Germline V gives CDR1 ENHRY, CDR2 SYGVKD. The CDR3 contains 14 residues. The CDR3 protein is CAISDGHGTGELFF. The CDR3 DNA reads TGTGCCATCAGTGACGGGCACGGAACCGGGGAGCTGTTTTTT.